This T cell receptor beta chain was found in a study of blood T cell repertoires in COVID-19. The overall study: Italy, Spain and the United States were the sources of the convalescent and acute COVID-19 samples. In each case, the material was cDNA or gDNA derived from T cells, B-cell-depleted T cells, or PBMCs.

In the original analysis: For nucleated cells, counts were estimated from reference gene primer amplification. Profiling relied on immunoSEQ multiplex PCR, and the TCRdb table lists in-frame clones only, not all of them. That table furnishes V, J and clone size, whereas the DNA furnished D and trimming. The sample has 60,000 to 85,000 clones, 70% to 80% seen once. V was shortened by 5 bases and J by 10 bases, with 17 bases between the two germline ends. Germline CDR1 reads SNHLY; CDR2 reads FYNNEI. The CDR3 sequence is 13 residues long. The chain joins TRBV2 to TRBJ1-1; TRBD1 is a possible D gene (6 bases). The clonotype originates from a human donor in a cohort sampled during active COVID-19. The material sequenced was peripheral blood. In DNA form, the CDR3 reads TGTGCCAGCAGTTCACAGGGCGACCCGGCAGCTTTCTTT. Its translation is CASSSQGDPAAFF.